Following are 18 T cell receptor beta chains from one sample sequenced in a study of blood T cell repertoires in COVID-19. The method was immunoSEQ multiplex PCR; TCRdb's version includes in-frame clones alone and lacks a portion of them. The top ten hold roughly 1.2% of the sample, which has 200,000 to 250,000 clones, over 80% seen once. Material: peripheral blood. The receptors derive from a woman between 25 and 40 years old with COVID-19, enrolled during active disease.

This clone was detected once. The chain joins TRBV28 to TRBJ1-4; possibly TRBD1 for D (6 bases). The V gene's germline CDR1 is MDHEN and CDR2 SYDVKM. V was pared by 6 bases and J by 0 bases, with 11 bases between. The CDR3 has 15 residues. CDR3 nucleotides: TGTGCCAGCAGACCCTGGACAGCAACTAATGAAAAACTGTTTTTT. Encoded protein: CASRPWTATNEKLFF.

This sequence joins TRBV18 and TRBJ1-2, with D perhaps TRBD1 (5 bases). V was pared by 3 bases and J by 4 bases, with 9 bases between. Germline-derived CDR1 and CDR2 are KGHSH and LQKENI. The CDR3 loop spans 13 amino acids. The CDR3 DNA follows: TGTGCCAGCTCACCGGAGGGGTCCTATGGCTACACCTTC. Protein product: CASSPEGSYGYTF. The full variable domain, completed using reference TRBV18 and TRBJ1-2, is NAGVMQNPRHLVRRRGQEARLRCSPMKGHSHVYWYRQLPEEGLKFMVYLQKENIIDESGMPKERFSAEFPKEGPSILRIQQVVRGDSAAYFCASSPEGSYGYTFGSGTRLTVV.

The V gene is TRBV9, the J gene TRBJ2-7; no firm D call. V was cut by 0 bases and J by 2 bases, with 15 bases left in between. Germline CDR1 and CDR2: SGDLS and YYNGEE. This CDR3 comprises 16 residues. In nucleotides, the CDR3 is TGTGCCAGCAGCGTAGAGTCGGGTTATCTACCCTACGAGCAGTACTTC. The encoded protein is CASSVESGYLPYEQYF. Using reference TRBV9 and TRBJ2-7 for the parts outside the CDR3, the full variable domain is DSGVTQTPKHLITATGQRVTLRCSPRSGDLSVYWYQQSLDQGLQFLIQYYNGEERAKGNILERFSAQQFPDLHSELNLSSLELGDSALYFCASSVESGYLPYEQYFGPGTRLTVT.

This clone has only one observation. The chain links TRBV5-4 to TRBJ2-3; D is possibly TRBD1 (6 bases). Germline lookup yields CDR1 SGHNT and CDR2 YYREEE (reference sequence). Trimming took 4 bases from V and 6 from J, leaving 15 bases between them. The CDR3 contains 14 residues. The CDR3 sequence: CASSARTGTDTQYF. CDR3 DNA sequence: TGTGCCAGCAGCGCTCGAACAGGGACCGATACGCAGTATTTT.

The chain is built from TRBV5-1 and TRBJ2-2; D gene ambiguous. The V end was cut by 2 bases, the J end by 6 bases, with 8 bases between. CDR1 is SGHRS, CDR2 YFSETQ, per germline. This CDR3 is 13 amino acids long. The CDR3 nucleotides read TGCGCCAGCAGCTTAGGCGAGGCCGGGGAGCTGTTTTTT. Its protein is CASSLGEAGELFF.

The sample holds a few counts of this clone. The chain uses TRBV7-7 and TRBJ2-2; 10 bases align to TRBD1. Germline CDR1 reads SSHAT; CDR2 reads FNYEAQ (reference sequence). V shed 5 bases and J 8 bases; nucleotides not matched to a gene: 14. This CDR3 has 17 residues. This CDR3 is CASSLTPGTGALGELFF. Written as DNA, the CDR3 is TGTGCCAGCAGCCTAACCCCCGGGACAGGGGCCTTAGGGGAGCTGTTTTTT. The whole variable domain, remainder taken from reference TRBV7-7 and TRBJ2-2, is GAGVSQSPRYKVTKRGQDVTLRCDPISSHATLYWYQQALGQGPEFLTYFNYEAQPDKSGLPSDRFSAERPEGSISTLTIQRTEQRDSAMYRCASSLTPGTGALGELFFGEGSRLTVL.

Concerning this clone: This sample includes further DNA sequences coding for the same CDR3. J is TRBJ2-5 and V is TRBV24-1; 7 bases map to TRBD2. CDR1 is KGHDR, CDR2 SFDVKD, per germline. Unmatched junction bases numbered 2, after V lost 7 bases and J lost 4 bases. The CDR3 has 12 residues. CDR3 protein: CATRGEGETQYF. In nucleotides, the CDR3 is TGTGCCACCAGGGGGGAGGGAGAGACCCAGTACTTC.

The chain recombines TRBV29-1 with TRBJ1-1; TRBD1 aligns across 8 bases. The CDR3 is made up of 14 amino acids. Trimming at V came to 2 bases and at J to 4 bases, leaving 6 bases not matched to a gene. Germline V lookup: CDR1 SQVTM, CDR2 ANQGSEA. Written as DNA, the CDR3 is TGCAGCGTTGAAAAGAGACAGGGGCCCACTGAAGCTTTCTTT. It translates to CSVEKRQGPTEAFF.

Here the CDR3 reads CASSLGLRVLDNTEAFF. The CDR3 region has the DNA TGCGCCAGCAGCTTGGGGTTACGGGTTCTCGATAACACTGAAGCTTTCTTT. V and J are TRBV5-1 and TRBJ1-1; D unclear. V was cut by 0 bases and J by 2 bases, with 17 bases left in between. The CDR3 totals 17 residues. The germline V gene has CDR1 SGHRS and CDR2 YFSETQ. The full variable domain, in which reference TRBV5-1 and TRBJ1-1 provide the parts outside the CDR3, is KAGVTQTPRYLIKTRGQQVTLSCSPISGHRSVSWYQQTPGQGLQFLFEYFSETQRNKGNFPGRFSGRQFSNSRSEMNVSTLELGDSALYLCASSLGLRVLDNTEAFFGQGTRLTVV.

The chain is built from TRBV18 and TRBJ1-6; 12 bases are a match to TRBD1. V lost 5 bases and J lost 8; bases outside the gene matches: 7. CDR1 and CDR2 from the germline V gene are KGHSH and LQKENI. CDR3 size: 16 residues. CDR3: CASSNRDRGLDSPLHF. Written as DNA, the CDR3 is TGTGCCAGCTCAAATCGGGACAGGGGGCTGGATTCACCCCTCCACTTT. The whole variable domain, remainder taken from reference TRBV18 and TRBJ1-6, is NAGVMQNPRHLVRRRGQEARLRCSPMKGHSHVYWYRQLPEEGLKFMVYLQKENIIDESGMPKERFSAEFPKEGPSILRIQQVVRGDSAAYFCASSNRDRGLDSPLHFGNGTRLTVT.

The chain is built from TRBV19 and TRBJ2-1; the match to TRBD2 covers 10 bases. Germline CDR1 reads LNHDA; CDR2 reads SQIVND (reference sequence). The CDR3 totals 14 residues. V dropped 6 bases and J dropped 8; count of bases not matched to a gene: 7. The CDR3 loop is CASRTVAGGDEQFF. Written as DNA, the CDR3 is TGTGCCAGTAGAACGGTAGCGGGGGGCGATGAGCAGTTCTTC.

The chain is built from TRBV4-1 and TRBJ1-5, with D maybe TRBD1 (5 bases). The V gene lost 0 bases and the J gene lost 4 bases, with 13 bases spanning the gap. The CDR3 runs to 16 residues. Germline V gives CDR1 MGHRA, CDR2 YSYEKL. The CDR3 reads CASSQEFKRGNQPQHF. The DNA of the CDR3 is TGCGCCAGCAGCCAAGAATTTAAACGGGGGAATCAGCCCCAGCATTTT.

This clone appeared a few times. The rearrangement joins TRBV6-6 to TRBJ2-1; D may be TRBD1 (5 bases). Trimming took off 4 bases at V and 4 bases at J, with 11 bases between the two ends. Per the germline V gene, CDR1 is MNHNY and CDR2 is SVGAGI (reference sequence). The CDR3 consists of 14 residues. DNA for the CDR3: TGTGCCAGCAGTTTGACAGAGCTTTACAATGAGCAGTTCTTC. It translates to CASSLTELYNEQFF.

V usage is TRBV29-1 and J usage is TRBJ2-1; 7 bases align to TRBD2. This CDR3 has 14 amino acids. V shed 4 bases, J shed 6 bases, and the junction held 9 bases outside the gene matches. Looked up from germline, CDR1 is SQVTM and CDR2 is ANQGSEA. CDR3 coding DNA: TGCAGCGTTGGGGGTGCGGGAGTGGGCAATGAGCAGTTCTTC. Protein product: CSVGGAGVGNEQFF.

This clone is a singleton in its sample. J is TRBJ1-2 and V is TRBV12-3 or TRBV12-4; D might be TRBD1 (5 bases). The CDR3 contains 13 residues. The V end lost 7 bases, the J end lost 0 bases, and 9 bases lay between the germline ends. CDR3 nucleotide sequence: TGTGCCAGCAAACAGGTTTCTAACTATGGCTACACCTTC. The encoded protein is CASKQVSNYGYTF.

The DNA for the CDR3 is TGTGCCAGCAGCCCCTGGGGGACAGGGGGCTCCGGGGAGCTGTTTTTT. Translated, it gives CASSPWGTGGSGELFF. The chain joins TRBV9 to TRBJ2-2; 12 bases line up with TRBD1. Unmatched junction bases numbered 7, after V lost 4 bases and J lost 6 bases. The germline gives CDR1 SGDLS, CDR2 YYNGEE. The CDR3 consists of 16 residues.

The V and J genes are TRBV4-3 and TRBJ2-3; 9 bases map to TRBD2. The V gene's germline CDR1 is LGHNA and CDR2 YSLEER. The CDR3 contains 16 residues. Germline trimming cut 1 base from V and 4 bases from J; bases unmatched to any gene: 6. This chain's CDR3 is CASSQGSGGPADTQYF. CDR3 nucleotides: TGCGCCAGCAGCCAAGGTAGCGGGGGCCCGGCAGATACGCAGTATTTT.

The V gene is TRBV6-2 or TRBV6-3, the J gene TRBJ2-5, with TRBD2 as a possible D gene (7 bases). Germline values: CDR1 MNHEY, CDR2 SVGEGT. V lost 3 bases, J lost 5 bases, and 16 bases lay in between. The CDR3 totals 15 residues. As DNA, the CDR3 is TGTGCCAGCAGTTATCAGCCGGGGGGCGGGGAGACCCAGTACTTC. Its protein is CASSYQPGGGETQYF.